This T cell receptor (beta chain) comes out of a study of T cells in Graves' hyperthyroidism and ophthalmopathy. TCR beta CDR3 regions were amplified from RNA transcripts. TCR CDR3 regions were first amplified by RT-PCR with HTBI primers. TCRdb independently ran MiXCR on the multiplex PCR reads; one entry per CDR3 protein. The sample lists a few hundred thousand distinct CDR3 sequences; about 15% were seen once. The CDR3 totals 15 residues. Germline CDR1 is MNHEY and CDR2 is SVGEGT. Trimming removed 5 bases from V and 5 bases from J, with 17 bases in between. This clonotype has only a few counts. The sequence came from a young woman with Graves' hyperthyroidism. V and J are TRBV6-2 or TRBV6-3 and TRBJ2-3, with D possibly matching TRBD2 (6 bases). Sequenced material: blood. CDR3 protein: CASSGGGTGGDTQYF. In nucleotides, the CDR3 is TGTGCCAGCAGTGGTGGCGGGACGGGTGGAGATACGCAGTATTTT.